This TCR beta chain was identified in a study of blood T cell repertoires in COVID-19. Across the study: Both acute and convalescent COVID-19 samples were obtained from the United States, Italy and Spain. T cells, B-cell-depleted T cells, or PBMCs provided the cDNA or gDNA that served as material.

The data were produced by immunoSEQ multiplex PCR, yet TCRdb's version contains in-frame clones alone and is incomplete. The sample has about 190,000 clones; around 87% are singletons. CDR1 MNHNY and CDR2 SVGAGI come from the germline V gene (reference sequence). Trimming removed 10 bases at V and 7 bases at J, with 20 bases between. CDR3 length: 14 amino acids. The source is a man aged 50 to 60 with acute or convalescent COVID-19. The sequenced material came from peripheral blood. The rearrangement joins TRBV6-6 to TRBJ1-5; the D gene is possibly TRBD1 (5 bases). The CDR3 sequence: CATTPMGGGQPQHF. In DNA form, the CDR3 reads TGTGCCACAACCCCTATGGGTGGGGGGCAGCCCCAGCATTTT.